The clone carrying this T cell receptor beta chain has at least ten counts. No antigen is known for it. The sample belongs to a study of early T cells in non-severe SARS-CoV-2 infection. General observations from the study: Lookups in VDJdb leaned toward anti-spike CD8 responses and missed private and CD4 specificities.

In germline, CDR1 is MDHEN, CDR2 SYDVKM. This CDR3 contains 14 residues. V was clipped by 4 bases and J by 2 bases, with 10 bases between them. Unique molecular identifier tags were affixed to discrete cDNA molecules. TCRdb re-analysed the 5' RACE reads in MiXCR, keeping a single row per CDR3 protein. The top ten clones hold less than 25% of a sample with tens of thousands of distinct CDR3 sequences, around 6.3% of them seen once. The V and J genes are TRBV28 and TRBJ2-3; D not resolved. The starting material was whole blood, obtained at baseline. This TCR came from an adult who was a healthcare worker with PCR-confirmed SARS-CoV-2 infection or an uninfected control (not recorded which). The DNA of the CDR3 is TGTGCCAGCAGTTCTGCCGGAATCACAGATACGCAGTATTTT. It is translated as CASSSAGITDTQYF.